These 19 T cell receptor beta chains came from one sample sequenced in a study of control samples from healthy donors and cancer patients. Measured with immunoSEQ multiplex PCR; TCRdb has only the in-frame clones, and not every one. Counted here are approximately 90,000 clones, about nine tenths occurring once; the ten biggest clones make up approximately 15%. Sequencing was carried out using blood. The receptors here all came from a woman aged 70-85 years in good health.

V gene TRBV5-1 combines with J gene TRBJ2-1; D gene uncertain. Germline CDR1 is SGHRS and CDR2 is YFSETQ. The CDR3 consists of 15 residues. V dropped 0 bases and J dropped 6 bases, with 13 bases sitting between them. The CDR3 is CASSLEAVKTNEQFF. The CDR3 DNA follows: TGCGCCAGCAGCTTGGAGGCAGTTAAAACCAATGAGCAGTTCTTC.

The V and J genes are TRBV29-1 and TRBJ1-2; the D is unclear. Germline lookup yields CDR1 SQVTM and CDR2 ANQGSEA. Trimming removed 3 bases from V and 4 bases from J, with 12 bases in between. There are 13 residues in the CDR3. CDR3 amino acids: CSVEGGAFYGYTF. CDR3 bases: TGCAGCGTTGAGGGCGGCGCCTTCTATGGCTACACCTTC. Supplemented by reference TRBV29-1 and TRBJ1-2, the full variable domain reads SAVISQKPSRDICQRGTSLTIQCQVDSQVTMMFWYRQQPGQSLTLIATANQGSEATYESGFVIDKFPISRPNLTFSTLTVSNMSPEDSSIYLCSVEGGAFYGYTFGSGTRLTVV.

The chain carries TRBV14 and TRBJ2-3; 9 bases match TRBD2. The CDR3 loop spans 14 amino acids. Germline assignment: CDR1 SGHDN and CDR2 FVKESK. V lost 10 bases, J lost 2 bases, and 7 bases stayed unmatched. The CDR3 bases are TGTGCCACAAGTAGCGGGAGACACACAGATACGCAGTATTTT. Translation: CATSSGRHTDTQYF.

This chain uses TRBV6-5 with TRBJ1-1; D not resolved. This CDR3 has 13 amino acids. V shed 6 bases and J shed 1 base, with 9 bases lying between them. Per germline, CDR1 MNHEY and CDR2 SVGAGI. CDR3 amino acids: CASSAEWNTEAFF. CDR3 in DNA: TGTGCCAGCAGCGCAGAATGGAACACTGAAGCTTTCTTT.

The chain joins TRBV25-1 to TRBJ2-1; TRBD1 agrees at 9 bases. V shed 6 bases and J 7 bases; nucleotides not matched to a gene: 10. The germline CDR1 and CDR2 sequences are MGHDK and SYGVNS. This CDR3 has 15 residues. The CDR3 sequence is CASSEGQGISNEQFF. DNA for the CDR3: TGTGCCAGCAGCGAAGGACAGGGGATTTCGAATGAGCAGTTCTTC.

The V call is TRBV29-1, the J call TRBJ1-5, with 8 bases aligning to TRBD1. V trimming: 6 bases; J trimming: 3 bases; junction bases outside the gene matches: 7. This CDR3 is built from 14 residues. From germline, CDR1 is SQVTM and CDR2 ANQGSEA. Here the CDR3 reads CSVATGDPNQPQHF. The CDR3 DNA reads as TGCAGCGTAGCGACAGGGGACCCCAATCAGCCCCAGCATTTT.

The V and J genes are TRBV5-1 and TRBJ1-1, with 9 bases that match TRBD1. CDR1 is SGHRS, CDR2 YFSETQ, per germline. Trimming cost V 5 bases and J 5 bases; bases outside gene matches: 10. The CDR3 totals 15 residues. CDR3 nucleotides: TGCGCCAGCAGTCAGGACAGGGGAGGTGTTACTGAAGCTTTCTTT. Amino acid sequence: CASSQDRGGVTEAFF.

CDR3 protein: CASGGGRSNSGNTIYF. The CDR3 nucleotides are TGTGCCAGCGGAGGGGGCAGGTCGAACTCTGGAAACACCATATATTTT. V is TRBV9 and J is TRBJ1-3; 7 positions match TRBD1. Germline loops: CDR1 SGDLS, CDR2 YYNGEE. V trimming: 7 bases; J trimming: 0 bases; junction bases outside the gene matches: 10. The CDR3 consists of 16 residues.

The chain uses TRBV6-6 and TRBJ2-7, with D unclear. The CDR3 contains 12 residues. V was shortened by 9 bases and J by 0 bases, with 9 bases between the two germline ends. Germline lookup yields CDR1 MNHNY and CDR2 SVGAGI (reference sequence). The CDR3 DNA reads TGTGCCAGTGTTGATAGCTCCTACGAGCAGTACTTC. Translating it yields CASVDSSYEQYF.

This rearrangement joins TRBV9 to TRBJ1-2, with TRBD1 matching over 8 bases. CDR3 length equals 13 residues. Germline V gene data show CDR1 as SGDLS and CDR2 as YYNGEE. Losses at the gene ends were 3 bases for V and 7 bases for J; bases not matched to a gene: 5. The CDR3 protein is CASSAPDRAGYTF. The DNA for the CDR3 is TGTGCCAGCAGCGCCCCGGACAGGGCTGGCTACACCTTC.

This clone was detected once. The rearrangement uses TRBV7-8 and TRBJ2-5; 9 positions match TRBD2. The trim removed 1 base at V and 7 bases at J, leaving 13 bases unmatched. Germline CDR1 SGHVS, CDR2 FQNEAQ. The CDR3 runs to 17 residues. CDR3 residues: CASSLEGSPGLAGTQYF. The CDR3 coding sequence is TGTGCCAGCAGCTTAGAGGGATCACCGGGACTAGCTGGGACCCAGTACTTC.

This chain connects TRBV5-1 to TRBJ1-2; D ambiguous. V lost 0 bases, J lost 3 bases, and 9 bases lay in between. This CDR3 is 14 amino acids long. The germline V gene encodes CDR1 SGHRS and CDR2 YFSETQ. In DNA, the CDR3 is TGCGCCAGCAGCTTGGCCGAAAGCGACTATGGCTACACCTTC. Encoded protein: CASSLAESDYGYTF.

This clone was picked up one time. CDR3 nucleotide sequence: TGTGCCAGCAGCTTGTCGAGGGCACCGAACACTGAAGCTTTCTTT. Translation: CASSLSRAPNTEAFF. The chain employs TRBV7-9 and TRBJ1-1; D is unresolved. Germline V gene data show CDR1 as SEHNR and CDR2 as FQNEAQ (reference sequence). V was pared by 3 bases and J by 1 base, with 12 bases between. CDR3 size: 15 residues.

This rearrangement joins TRBV29-1 to TRBJ2-7; D is unresolved. CDR1 and CDR2 from the germline V gene are SQVTM and ANQGSEA. Between the trimmed V and J ends, which lost 3 bases and 2 bases, there was a span of 11 bases. The CDR3 runs to 13 residues. CDR3 coding DNA: TGCAGCGTTGAGGGCCCTACCACCTACGAGCAGTACTTC. It translates to CSVEGPTTYEQYF.

DNA for the CDR3: TGTGCCATCAGTGAGTCAGGACAGGGGGTTTACGAGCAGTACTTC. Its protein is CAISESGQGVYEQYF. The rearrangement joins TRBV10-3 to TRBJ2-7; 10 bases map to TRBD1. The CDR3 extends over 15 amino acids. The V gene end was trimmed by 0 bases and the J gene end by 4 bases; junction bases not matched to a gene: 3. The germline CDR1 and CDR2 sequences are ENHRY and SYGVKD.

The rearrangement uses TRBV5-1 and TRBJ2-5, with D unresolved. CDR1 is SGHRS, CDR2 YFSETQ, per germline. The V end was cut by 4 bases, the J end by 4 bases, with 26 bases between. This CDR3 is 18 amino acids long. The CDR3 protein is CASSPFTLGGEVGETQYF. CDR3 DNA: TGCGCCAGCAGCCCTTTTACTCTGGGTGGTGAGGTCGGAGAGACCCAGTACTTC.

This clone has a single count. The chain joins TRBV18 to TRBJ1-1, with D unclear. The V gene's germline CDR1 is KGHSH and CDR2 LQKENI. V lost 3 bases and J lost 0, with 11 bases in between. This CDR3 region has 15 residues. DNA of the CDR3: TGTGCCAGCTCACCTCAGAGTCTCATGAACACTGAAGCTTTCTTT. The encoded protein is CASSPQSLMNTEAFF.

A single count supports this clone. The chain uses TRBV6-5 and TRBJ1-1; 7 positions match TRBD1. The trim removed 1 base at V and 5 bases at J, leaving 7 bases unmatched. The CDR3 is 15 amino acids. Germline V CDR1 and CDR2: MNHEY, SVGAGI. The CDR3 region has the DNA TGTGCCAGCAGTTACTTTGTAGGGGGCGGAACTGAAGCTTTCTTT. As protein: CASSYFVGGGTEAFF.

The chain uses TRBV6-5 and TRBJ1-2; D uncertain. Germline values: CDR1 MNHEY, CDR2 SVGAGI. There are 13 residues in the CDR3. V gave up 4 bases and J gave up 1 base, with 7 bases separating them. CDR3 residues: CASSSNLNYGYTF. CDR3 nucleotide sequence: TGTGCCAGCAGTTCCAACCTTAACTATGGCTACACCTTC.